The 14 T cell receptor beta chains given below trace back to one sample, sequenced in a study of blood T cell repertoires in COVID-19. Generated by immunoSEQ multiplex PCR, the TCRdb table keeps only in-frame clones and is missing some. Of about 140,000 clones in the sample, 88% were seen once. What was sequenced was peripheral blood. Receptor source: a man aged 55 to 70 with active or convalescent COVID-19.

V and J are TRBV28 and TRBJ1-2, with 9 nucleotides matching TRBD1. The CDR3 has 13 residues. Trimming at V came to 6 bases and at J to 7 bases, leaving 6 bases not matched to a gene. Per germline, CDR1 MDHEN and CDR2 SYDVKM. CDR3: CASRTQGAGGYTF. In nucleotides, the CDR3 is TGTGCCAGCAGGACACAGGGGGCGGGTGGCTACACCTTC.

This clone was seen once. The V and J genes are TRBV29-1 and TRBJ1-2; weak D call: TRBD1 (5 bases). CDR1 and CDR2 from the germline V gene are SQVTM and ANQGSEA. The CDR3 has 12 amino acids. The V end was cut by 0 bases, the J end by 8 bases, with 10 bases between. The CDR3, as DNA: TGCAGCGTTGAAGAATTCAGGGAAGGCTACACCTTC. Its protein product is CSVEEFREGYTF.

This chain connects TRBV7-2 to TRBJ2-5; unclear D gene. The CDR3 contains 13 residues. V lost 2 bases, J lost 2 bases, and 6 bases lay in between. Germline CDR1 and CDR2: SGHTA and FQGNSA. CDR3 in DNA: TGTGCCAGCAGCTTAAGCATTCAAGAGACCCAGTACTTC. It translates to CASSLSIQETQYF.

V is TRBV9 and J is TRBJ1-5; possibly TRBD1 for D (5 bases). The CDR3 covers 15 residues. Per germline, CDR1 SGDLS and CDR2 YYNGEE. Deletions cut 3 bases from V and 3 bases from J, with 13 bases between. For the CDR3, the DNA is TGTGCCAGCAGCGGGACATCTGGGCCCAATCAGCCCCAGCATTTT. Protein: CASSGTSGPNQPQHF.

A single count supports this clone. The chain employs TRBV18 and TRBJ2-4; TRBD2 aligns across 9 bases. This CDR3 has 17 amino acids. The germline V gene encodes CDR1 KGHSH and CDR2 LQKENI. V lost 3 bases and J lost 0; bases outside the gene matches: 6. This CDR3 reads CASSPWSSGIAKNIQYF. The CDR3 coding sequence is TGTGCCAGCTCACCTTGGTCTAGCGGGATAGCCAAAAACATTCAGTACTTC. The variable domain in full, completed from reference TRBV18 and TRBJ2-4, reads NAGVMQNPRHLVRRRGQEARLRCSPMKGHSHVYWYRQLPEEGLKFMVYLQKENIIDESGMPKERFSAEFPKEGPSILRIQQVVRGDSAAYFCASSPWSSGIAKNIQYFGAGTRLSVL.

This clone was found once. CDR3 DNA: TGCGCCAGCAGGGCCTCGCAGGGGGCTTGGGAAAAACTGTTTTTT. Translated: CASRASQGAWEKLFF. The chain is built from TRBV5-1 and TRBJ1-4; TRBD1 agrees at 8 bases. Germline values: CDR1 SGHRS, CDR2 YFSETQ. The CDR3 covers 15 residues. The V and J ends lost 5 bases and 8 bases, in that order; junction bases with no gene match: 11.

Here the CDR3 DNA reads TGTGCCAGCAGCTCCCCCCAGATTTACAGGGCCGACTACGAGCAGTACTTC. Amino acids: CASSSPQIYRADYEQYF. V usage is TRBV7-8 and J usage is TRBJ2-7, with a weak D call TRBD1 (6 bases). Per germline, CDR1 SGHVS and CDR2 FQNEAQ. Between the trimmed V and J ends, which lost 4 bases and 3 bases, there was a span of 22 bases. The CDR3 covers 17 residues.

The chain employs TRBV6-5 and TRBJ1-2; D is undetermined. Germline V gene data show CDR1 as MNHEY and CDR2 as SVGAGI. V was pared by 8 bases and J by 6 bases, with 16 bases between. This CDR3 comprises 13 residues. The CDR3 nucleotides are TGTGCCAGCTCCCTCGGGGTGCGGCATGGCTACACCTTC. It translates to CASSLGVRHGYTF.

The chain combines TRBV5-4 with TRBJ1-2; D uncertain. V dropped 2 bases and J dropped 1 base, with 9 bases sitting between them. The germline CDR1 and CDR2 sequences are SGHNT and YYREEE (reference sequence). This CDR3 has 14 amino acids. CDR3 coding DNA: TGTGCCAGCAGCTTTTACTTGATTAACTATGGCTACACCTTC. Protein sequence: CASSFYLINYGYTF.

The chain carries TRBV11-2 and TRBJ2-7, with 8 bases fitting TRBD1. CDR1 and CDR2 (germline): SGHAT, FQNNGV. The V segment lost 5 bases and the J segment 6 bases; nucleotides outside the gene matches: 12. CDR3 length equals 15 residues. The CDR3 nucleotides are TGTGCCAGCAGCCCCGGACAGGGTGGGACGGCCGAGCAGTACTTC. This sequence encodes CASSPGQGGTAEQYF.

This clone was seen a single time. The chain has TRBV7-3 and TRBJ2-1, with D unresolved. The CDR3 extends over 12 amino acids. The V gene's germline CDR1 is SGHTA and CDR2 FQGTGA. Trimming took off 0 bases at V and 13 bases at J, with 10 bases between the two ends. In nucleotides, the CDR3 is TGTGCCAGCAGCTTAACGGGCACCCCCCAGTTCTTC. This translates into CASSLTGTPQFF.

In DNA form, the CDR3 reads TGCGCCAGCAGCTTGGAGGGGGCGAGCTACGAGCAGTACTTC. Protein product: CASSLEGASYEQYF. The rearrangement uses TRBV5-1 and TRBJ2-7, with 7 positions matching TRBD1. Germline V gene sequence: CDR1 SGHRS, CDR2 YFSETQ. V lost 0 bases, J lost 3 bases, and 3 bases stayed unmatched. CDR3 length: 14 residues.

This clone was seen just once. The chain carries TRBV7-9 and TRBJ2-7; D unclear. The CDR3 is 14 amino acids. Per germline, CDR1 SEHNR and CDR2 FQNEAQ (reference sequence). V was pared by 1 base and J by 3 bases, with 10 bases between. The DNA for the CDR3 is TGTGCCAGCAGCTTAGAGGCAGGTGACTACGAGCAGTACTTC. It yields the protein CASSLEAGDYEQYF. Together with reference TRBV7-9 and TRBJ2-7, the CDR3 gives the full variable domain: DTGVSQNPRHKITKRGQNVTFRCDPISEHNRLYWYRQTLGQGPEFLTYFQNEAQLEKSRLLSDRFSAERPKGSFSTLEIQRTEQGDSAMYLCASSLEAGDYEQYFGPGTRLTVT.

This clone appeared a few times. The rearrangement uses TRBV30 and TRBJ1-5; no clear D gene. Germline lookup yields CDR1 GTSNPN and CDR2 SVGIG (reference sequence). This CDR3 contains 15 residues. The V gene lost 0 bases and the J gene lost 4 bases, with 13 bases spanning the gap. The CDR3 sequence is CAWSVGSGINQPQHF. The CDR3 DNA sequence: TGTGCCTGGAGTGTAGGAAGCGGGATAAATCAGCCCCAGCATTTT. The complete variable domain, with remaining parts taken from reference TRBV30 and TRBJ1-5, reads SQTIHQWPATLVQPVGSPLSLECTVEGTSNPNLYWYRQAAGRGLQLLFYSVGIGQISSEVPQNLSASRPQDRQFILSSKKLLLSDSGFYLCAWSVGSGINQPQHFGDGTRLSIL.